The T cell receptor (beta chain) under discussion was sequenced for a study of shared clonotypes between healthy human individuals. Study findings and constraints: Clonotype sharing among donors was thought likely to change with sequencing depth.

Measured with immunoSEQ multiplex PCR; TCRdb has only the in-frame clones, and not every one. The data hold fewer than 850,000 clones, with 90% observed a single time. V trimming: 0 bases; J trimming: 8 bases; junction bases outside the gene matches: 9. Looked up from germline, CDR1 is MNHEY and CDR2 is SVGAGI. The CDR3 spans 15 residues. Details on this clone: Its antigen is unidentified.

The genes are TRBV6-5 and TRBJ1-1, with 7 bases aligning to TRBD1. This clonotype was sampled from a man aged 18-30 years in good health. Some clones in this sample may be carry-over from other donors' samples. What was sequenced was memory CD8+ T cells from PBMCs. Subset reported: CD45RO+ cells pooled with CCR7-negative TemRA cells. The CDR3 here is CASSYSRQGGGEAFF. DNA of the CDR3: TGTGCCAGCAGTTACTCCCGACAGGGTGGCGGGGAAGCTTTCTTT.